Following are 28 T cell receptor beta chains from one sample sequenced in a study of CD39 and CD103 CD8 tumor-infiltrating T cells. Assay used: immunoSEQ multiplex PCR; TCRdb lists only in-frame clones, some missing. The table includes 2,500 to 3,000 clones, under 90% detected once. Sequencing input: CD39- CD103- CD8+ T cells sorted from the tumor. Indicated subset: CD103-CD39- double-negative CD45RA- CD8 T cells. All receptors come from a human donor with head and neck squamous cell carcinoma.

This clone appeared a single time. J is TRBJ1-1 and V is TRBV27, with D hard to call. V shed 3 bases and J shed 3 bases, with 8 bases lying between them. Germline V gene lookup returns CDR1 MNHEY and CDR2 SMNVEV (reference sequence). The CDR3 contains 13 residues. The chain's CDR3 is CASSLVQDTEAFF. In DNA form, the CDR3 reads TGTGCCAGCAGTTTGGTGCAGGACACTGAAGCTTTCTTT.

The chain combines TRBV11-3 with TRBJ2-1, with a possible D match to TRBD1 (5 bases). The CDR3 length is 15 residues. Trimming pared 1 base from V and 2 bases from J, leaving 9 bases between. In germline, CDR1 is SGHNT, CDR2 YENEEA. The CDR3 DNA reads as TGTGCCAGCAGCTTAGTCCAGGGCCCCTACAATGAGCAGTTCTTC. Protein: CASSLVQGPYNEQFF.

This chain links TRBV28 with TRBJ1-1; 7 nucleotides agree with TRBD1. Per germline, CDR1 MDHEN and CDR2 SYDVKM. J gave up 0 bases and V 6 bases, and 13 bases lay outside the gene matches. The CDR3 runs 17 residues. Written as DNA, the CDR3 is TGTGCCAGCAGCCCGATAGGACAGGACCTCATGAACACTGAAGCTTTCTTT. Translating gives CASSPIGQDLMNTEAFF.

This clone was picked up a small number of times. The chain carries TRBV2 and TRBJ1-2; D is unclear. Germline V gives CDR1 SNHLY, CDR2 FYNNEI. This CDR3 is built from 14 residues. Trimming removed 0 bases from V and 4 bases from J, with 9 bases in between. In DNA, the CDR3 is TGTGCCAGCAGTGAAGCGTCATCTAGCTATGGCTACACCTTC. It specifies CASSEASSSYGYTF.

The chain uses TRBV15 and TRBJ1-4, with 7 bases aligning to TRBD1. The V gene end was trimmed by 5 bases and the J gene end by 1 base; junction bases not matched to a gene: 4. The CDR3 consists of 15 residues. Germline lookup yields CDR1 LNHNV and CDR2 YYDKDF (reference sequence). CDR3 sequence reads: CATSPGQITNEKLFF. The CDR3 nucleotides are TGTGCCACCAGCCCGGGACAGATAACTAATGAAAAACTGTTTTTT.

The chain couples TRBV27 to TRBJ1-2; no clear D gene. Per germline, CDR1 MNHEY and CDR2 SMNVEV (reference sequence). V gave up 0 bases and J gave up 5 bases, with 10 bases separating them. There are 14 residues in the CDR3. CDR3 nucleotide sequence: TGTGCCAGCAGTTTATCGACCGGGATGTATGGCTACACCTTC. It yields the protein CASSLSTGMYGYTF.

This CDR3 reads CASRAGGETGELFF. In nucleotides, the CDR3 is TGTGCCAGCAGAGCGGGGGGCGAGACCGGGGAGCTGTTTTTT. The rearrangement joins TRBV9 to TRBJ2-2; 9 bases align to TRBD2. J was trimmed by 5 bases and V by 5 bases; bases with no gene match: 4. The germline gives CDR1 SGDLS, CDR2 YYNGEE. This CDR3 is built from 14 residues.

This CDR3 reads CASSPSSGGAIGETQYF. The CDR3 nucleotides read TGTGCCAGCTCACCTTCCAGCGGGGGGGCCATCGGAGAGACCCAGTACTTC. The V call is TRBV18, the J call TRBJ2-5; TRBD2 matches at 10 bases. The CDR3 runs to 17 residues. Trimming cost V 3 bases and J 4 bases; bases outside gene matches: 11. Germline CDR1 and CDR2: KGHSH and LQKENI.

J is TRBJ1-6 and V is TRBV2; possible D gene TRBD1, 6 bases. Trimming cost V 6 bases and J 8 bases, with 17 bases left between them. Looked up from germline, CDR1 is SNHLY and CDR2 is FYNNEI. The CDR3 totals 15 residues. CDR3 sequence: CASSGTSVGYSPLHF. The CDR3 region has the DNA TGTGCCAGCAGCGGGACATCCGTCGGGTATTCACCCCTCCACTTT.

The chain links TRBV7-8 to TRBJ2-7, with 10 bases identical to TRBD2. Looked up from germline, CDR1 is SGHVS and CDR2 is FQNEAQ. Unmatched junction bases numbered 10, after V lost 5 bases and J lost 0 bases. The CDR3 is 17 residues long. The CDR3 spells CASSPRDLAGVSYEQYF. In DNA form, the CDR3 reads TGTGCCAGCAGCCCACGCGACCTAGCGGGGGTCTCCTACGAGCAGTACTTC.

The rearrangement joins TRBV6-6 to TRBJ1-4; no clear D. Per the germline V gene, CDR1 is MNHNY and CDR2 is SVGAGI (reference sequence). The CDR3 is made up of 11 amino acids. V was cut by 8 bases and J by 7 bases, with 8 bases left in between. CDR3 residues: CASGSGEKLFF. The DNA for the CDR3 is TGTGCCAGCGGATCGGGTGAAAAACTGTTTTTT.

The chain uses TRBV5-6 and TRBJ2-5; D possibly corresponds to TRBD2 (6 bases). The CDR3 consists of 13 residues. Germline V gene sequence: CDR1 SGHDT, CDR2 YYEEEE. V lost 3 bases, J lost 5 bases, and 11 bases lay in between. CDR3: CASSSSGGETQYF. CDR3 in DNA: TGTGCCAGCAGCTCGTCCGGAGGGGAGACCCAGTACTTC.

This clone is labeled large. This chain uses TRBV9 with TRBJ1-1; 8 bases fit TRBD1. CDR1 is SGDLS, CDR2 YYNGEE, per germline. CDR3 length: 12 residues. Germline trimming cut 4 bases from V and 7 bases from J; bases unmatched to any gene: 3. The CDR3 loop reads CASSPGQGEAFF. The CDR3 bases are TGTGCCAGCAGCCCAGGACAGGGTGAAGCTTTCTTT.

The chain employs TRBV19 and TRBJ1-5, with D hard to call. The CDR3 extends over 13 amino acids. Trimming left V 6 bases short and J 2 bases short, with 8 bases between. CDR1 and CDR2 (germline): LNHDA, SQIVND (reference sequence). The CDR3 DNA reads TGTGCCAGTAGCTTTGGAGGCAATCAGCCCCAGCATTTT. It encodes CASSFGGNQPQHF.

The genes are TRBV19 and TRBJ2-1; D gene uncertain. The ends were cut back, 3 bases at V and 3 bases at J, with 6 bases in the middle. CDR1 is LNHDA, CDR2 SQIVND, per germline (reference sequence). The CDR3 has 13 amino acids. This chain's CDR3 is CASSISGYNEQFF. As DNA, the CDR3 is TGTGCCAGTAGTATTAGTGGCTACAATGAGCAGTTCTTC.

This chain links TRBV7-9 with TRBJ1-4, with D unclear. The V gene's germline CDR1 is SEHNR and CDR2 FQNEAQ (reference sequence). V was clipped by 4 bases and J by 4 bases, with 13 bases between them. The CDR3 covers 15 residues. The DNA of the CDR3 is TGTGCCAGCAGCTCTCCCTTCGGGGTTAATGAAAAACTGTTTTTT. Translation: CASSSPFGVNEKLFF. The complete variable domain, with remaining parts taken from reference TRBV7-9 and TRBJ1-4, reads DTGVSQNPRHKITKRGQNVTFRCDPISEHNRLYWYRQTLGQGPEFLTYFQNEAQLEKSRLLSDRFSAERPKGSFSTLEIQRTEQGDSAMYLCASSSPFGVNEKLFFGSGTQLSVL.

CDR3 coding DNA: TGTGCCTGGGATAGCGGGGGCTTCAATGAGCAGTTCTTC. Its protein is CAWDSGGFNEQFF. The chain recombines TRBV30 with TRBJ2-1; 9 bases are shared with TRBD2. CDR1 GTSNPN and CDR2 SVGIG come from the germline V gene (reference sequence). This CDR3 region has 13 residues. The junction had 5 bases not matched to a gene; V was cut back by 5 bases and J by 6 bases.

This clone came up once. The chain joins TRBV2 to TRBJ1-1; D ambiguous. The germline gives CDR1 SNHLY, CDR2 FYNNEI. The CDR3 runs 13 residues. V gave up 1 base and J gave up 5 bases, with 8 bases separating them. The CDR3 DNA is TGTGCCAGCAGTGAAGGGCGGATAACTGAAGCTTTCTTT. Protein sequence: CASSEGRITEAFF.

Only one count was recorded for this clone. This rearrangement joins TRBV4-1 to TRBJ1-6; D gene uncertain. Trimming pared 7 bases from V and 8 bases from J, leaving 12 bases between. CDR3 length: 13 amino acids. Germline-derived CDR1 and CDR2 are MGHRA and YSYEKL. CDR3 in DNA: TGCGCCAGCACGGGGTATGTAGATTCACCCCTCCACTTT. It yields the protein CASTGYVDSPLHF.

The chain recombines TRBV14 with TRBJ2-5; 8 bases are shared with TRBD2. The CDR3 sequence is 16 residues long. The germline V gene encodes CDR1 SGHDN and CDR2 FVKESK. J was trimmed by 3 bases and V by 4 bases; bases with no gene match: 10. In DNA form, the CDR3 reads TGTGCCAGCAGCCCCCTTGGTAGCGGGGCTAAAGAGACCCAGTACTTC. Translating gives CASSPLGSGAKETQYF.

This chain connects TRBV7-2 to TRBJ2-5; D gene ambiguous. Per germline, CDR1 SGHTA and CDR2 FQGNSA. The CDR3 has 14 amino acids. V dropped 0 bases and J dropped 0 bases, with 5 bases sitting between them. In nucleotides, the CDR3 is TGTGCCAGCAGCTTAGCCGAGTACCAAGAGACCCAGTACTTC. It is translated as CASSLAEYQETQYF.

The CDR3 DNA follows: TGTGCCAGCAGTGGCCACAGGGGCGGTGGAACCGGGGAGCTGTTTTTT. Translation: CASSGHRGGGTGELFF. The rearrangement joins TRBV2 to TRBJ2-2; 7 nucleotides line up with TRBD1. The CDR3 contains 16 residues. Germline values: CDR1 SNHLY, CDR2 FYNNEI. V shed 4 bases and J 5 bases; nucleotides not matched to a gene: 10.

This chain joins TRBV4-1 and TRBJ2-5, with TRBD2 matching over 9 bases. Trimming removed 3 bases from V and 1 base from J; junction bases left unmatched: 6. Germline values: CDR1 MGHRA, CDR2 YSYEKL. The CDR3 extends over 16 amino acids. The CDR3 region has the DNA TGCGCCAGCAGCCAGGGGAGCGGGGGGATCCAAGAGACCCAGTACTTC. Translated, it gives CASSQGSGGIQETQYF.

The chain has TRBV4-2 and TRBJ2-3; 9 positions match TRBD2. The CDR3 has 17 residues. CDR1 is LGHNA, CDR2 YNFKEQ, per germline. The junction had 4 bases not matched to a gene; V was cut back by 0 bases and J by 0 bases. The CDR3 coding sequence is TGTGCCAGCAGCCAAGAATGGCTAGCGGGGAGCACAGATACGCAGTATTTT. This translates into CASSQEWLAGSTDTQYF.

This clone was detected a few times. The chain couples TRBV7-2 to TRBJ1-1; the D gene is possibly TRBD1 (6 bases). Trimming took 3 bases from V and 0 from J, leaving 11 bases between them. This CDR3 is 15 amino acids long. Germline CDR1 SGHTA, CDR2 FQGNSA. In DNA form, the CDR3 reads TGTGCCAGCAGCTTCCCGGACAGTTTGAACACTGAAGCTTTCTTT. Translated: CASSFPDSLNTEAFF.

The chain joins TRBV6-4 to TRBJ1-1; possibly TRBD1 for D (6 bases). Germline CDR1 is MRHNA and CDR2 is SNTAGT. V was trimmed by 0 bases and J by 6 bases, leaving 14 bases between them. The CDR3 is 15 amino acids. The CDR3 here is CASSDSLTGSAEAFF. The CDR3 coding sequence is TGTGCCAGCAGTGACTCTCTCACAGGGTCCGCTGAAGCTTTCTTT.

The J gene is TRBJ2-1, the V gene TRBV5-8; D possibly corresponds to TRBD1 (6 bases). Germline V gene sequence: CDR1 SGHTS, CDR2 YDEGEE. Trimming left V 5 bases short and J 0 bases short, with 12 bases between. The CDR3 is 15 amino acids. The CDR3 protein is CASSWTDSSYNEQFF. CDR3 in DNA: TGTGCCAGCAGTTGGACAGACAGCTCCTACAATGAGCAGTTCTTC.

The CDR3 reads CASSQGRQTYEQYF. CDR3 bases: TGCGCCAGCAGCCAAGGGCGGCAGACCTACGAGCAGTACTTC. This sequence joins TRBV4-3 and TRBJ2-7; no reliable D call. Trimming took off 1 base at V and 2 bases at J, with 9 bases between the two ends. The CDR3 is 14 residues long. Germline lookup yields CDR1 LGHNA and CDR2 YSLEER.